These 19 T cell receptor beta chains share one sample of origin, sequenced in a study of blood T cells in healthy people across ages (dated by TCRdb to about 2015). Library prep was done by 5' RACE. Sequencing took place on an Illumina HiSeq 2500. A second PCR of about 6 to 11 cycles was performed with a sample-barcoded 5' primer and a J-beta primer mix. In-frame beta chains were kept once TCRdb had trimmed the public reads at Q25 with fastp and called clones with MiXCR. One record per CDR3 amino acid sequence lists the most common genes and DNA. Here the sample has over 750,000 distinct CDR3 sequences; 20% to 25% occur a single time. The ten largest make up more than 8.5% of the sample. The same specimen was also included in a second study, on T cells of mothers and their children.

Source material: blood. The receptors here all came from a boy younger than 18 in good health.

This clonotype was observed a handful of times. This chain joins TRBV5-1 and TRBJ1-2; 12 bases line up with TRBD1. The CDR3 runs to 14 residues. Germline CDR1 and CDR2: SGHRS and YFSETQ. The V and J ends lost 4 bases and 8 bases, in that order; junction bases with no gene match: 6. The CDR3 region is CASSMGQGASGYTF. For the CDR3, the DNA is TGCGCCAGCAGCATGGGACAGGGGGCGTCCGGCTACACCTTC.

This clonotype appeared a few times. V is TRBV28 and J is TRBJ2-2; D is perhaps TRBD1 or TRBD2 (5 bases each). V gave up 3 bases and J gave up 0 bases, with 8 bases separating them. CDR1 is MDHEN, CDR2 SYDVKM, per germline. The CDR3 spans 15 residues. CDR3 sequence (DNA): TGTGCCAGCAGTTTGTCGGGGCCGAACACCGGGGAGCTGTTTTTT. As protein: CASSLSGPNTGELFF.

V usage is TRBV4-3 and J usage is TRBJ1-4; D is uncertain. Trimming removed 0 bases from V and 6 bases from J, with 14 bases in between. The CDR3 has 16 residues. CDR1 is LGHNA, CDR2 YSLEER, per germline. The CDR3 coding sequence is TGCGCCAGCAGCCAAGAGTTGGGAAGGGAGGATGAAAAACTGTTTTTT. It specifies CASSQELGREDEKLFF.

The CDR3 region has the DNA TGTGCCAGCAGCCAAATGAGGGGGCGGATGAACACTGAAGCTTTCTTT. Protein sequence: CASSQMRGRMNTEAFF. The chain links TRBV3-1 to TRBJ1-1, with 7 bases lining up with TRBD1. CDR1 is LGHDT and CDR2 is YNNKEL in the germline V gene (reference sequence). Trimming removed 2 bases from V and 0 bases from J; junction bases left unmatched: 6. This CDR3 is 16 amino acids long.

The chain carries TRBV9 and TRBJ2-1; the D call may be TRBD1 or TRBD2 (6 bases each). V gave up 3 bases and J gave up 4 bases, with 20 bases separating them. The CDR3 has 17 amino acids. CDR1 SGDLS and CDR2 YYNGEE come from the germline V gene. The CDR3 bases are TGTGCCAGCAGCGCGGGTAACGGGGGCGGAAGGTACAATGAGCAGTTCTTC. It encodes CASSAGNGGGRYNEQFF.

V usage is TRBV7-8 and J usage is TRBJ2-1, with TRBD1 matching 10 bases. The end of the DNA fits TRBJ2-7 better, so the J call may be wrong. This CDR3 has 15 amino acids. Germline V gene lookup returns CDR1 SGHVS and CDR2 FQNEAQ. The chain's CDR3 is CASSPYGTGAYEQYF. In DNA, the CDR3 is TGTGCCAGCAGCCCCTACGGGACAGGGGCCTACGAGCAGTACTTC.

The V gene is TRBV6-2 or TRBV6-3, the J gene TRBJ2-7, with 11 bases matching TRBD1. The germline V gene has CDR1 MNHEY and CDR2 SVGEGT. The CDR3 spans 16 residues. J was trimmed by 4 bases and V by 2 bases; bases with no gene match: 7. CDR3 region: CASSYTRDRGTYEQYF. Here the CDR3 DNA reads TGTGCCAGCAGTTACACGAGGGACAGGGGGACTTACGAGCAGTACTTC.

In this sample, this clonotype turned up a few times. This chain joins TRBV25-1 and TRBJ2-5; D is undetermined. The CDR3 contains 15 residues. Germline CDR1 reads MGHDK; CDR2 reads SYGVNS. Deletions cut 0 bases from V and 1 base from J, with 9 bases between. The CDR3 reads CASSEYYQSQETQYF. The CDR3 bases are TGTGCCAGCAGTGAATATTACCAGAGCCAAGAGACCCAGTACTTC. The whole variable domain, filled in from reference TRBV25-1 and TRBJ2-5, reads EADIYQTPRYLVIGTGKKITLECSQTMGHDKMYWYQQDPGMELHLIHYSYGVNSTEKGDLSSESTVSRIRTEHFPLTLESARPSHTSQYLCASSEYYQSQETQYFGPGTRLLVL.

The chain has TRBV7-9 and TRBJ2-5; tentatively, D is TRBD1 (5 bases). The DNA end is more similar to TRBJ2-7, so the J call may be wrong. The germline CDR1 and CDR2 sequences are SEHNR and FQNEAQ (reference sequence). The CDR3 sequence is 14 residues long. CDR3 nucleotides: TGTGCCAGCAGCCCCCCAGGGCCGGACTACGAGCAGTACTTC. Translated: CASSPPGPDYEQYF.

The J gene is TRBJ1-6, the V gene TRBV5-1; D not resolved. Germline V gives CDR1 SGHRS, CDR2 YFSETQ. CDR3 size: 14 residues. The V end lost 5 bases, the J end lost 5 bases, and 11 bases lay between the germline ends. The CDR3: CASRLRENNSPLHF. In DNA form, the CDR3 reads TGCGCCAGCAGACTTCGAGAGAATAATTCACCCCTCCACTTT. Drawing the rest from reference TRBV5-1 and TRBJ1-6, the complete variable domain is KAGVTQTPRYLIKTRGQQVTLSCSPISGHRSVSWYQQTPGQGLQFLFEYFSETQRNKGNFPGRFSGRQFSNSRSEMNVSTLELGDSALYLCASRLRENNSPLHFGNGTRLTVT.

The chain has TRBV5-1 and TRBJ2-3; D gene uncertain. Trimming stripped 2 bases from V and 4 bases from J, with 11 bases between. The CDR3 has 14 residues. CDR1 and CDR2 (germline): SGHRS, YFSETQ. CDR3 loop: CASSFTAYSDTQYF. The CDR3 DNA sequence: TGCGCCAGCAGCTTCACAGCGTATTCAGATACGCAGTATTTT.

The chain links TRBV4-3 to TRBJ2-1; D is tentatively TRBD1 or TRBD2 (5 bases each). The CDR3 runs 14 residues. V was clipped by 0 bases and J by 8 bases, with 11 bases between them. CDR1 is LGHNA, CDR2 YSLEER, per germline. DNA for the CDR3: TGCGCCAGCAGCCAAGATGGGGGAAGCGATGAGCAGTTCTTC. This translates into CASSQDGGSDEQFF.

The CDR3, as DNA: TGTGCCAGCAGACCCTGGACAGGGGGAAGTGAAAAACTGTTTTTT. Translation gives CASRPWTGGSEKLFF. The rearrangement links TRBV28 to TRBJ1-4, with TRBD1 matching 10 bases. This CDR3 comprises 15 residues. With V trimmed by 6 bases and J by 7 bases, 8 bases remained unmatched. Germline V gene data show CDR1 as MDHEN and CDR2 as SYDVKM.

In this sample, this clonotype turned up a few times. The V call is TRBV12-3 or TRBV12-4, the J call TRBJ2-5; no clear D gene. The CDR3 contains 12 residues. The V end lost 6 bases, the J end lost 3 bases, and 8 bases lay between the germline ends. The CDR3 DNA reads TGTGCCAGCAGGCAAAGGGAAGAGACCCAGTACTTC. Translation gives CASRQREETQYF.

This clonotype was seen more than once but under ten times. This CDR3 is CASSVEIMNTEAFF. CDR3 nucleotide sequence: TGTGCCAGCAGCGTAGAAATCATGAACACTGAAGCTTTCTTT. V usage is TRBV9 and J usage is TRBJ1-1; D is uncertain. The ends were cut back, 0 bases at V and 0 bases at J, with 6 bases in the middle. Germline CDR1 SGDLS, CDR2 YYNGEE. CDR3 length: 14 amino acids.

The chain's CDR3 is CASATSGDQETQYF. For the CDR3, the DNA is TGCGCCAGCGCGACTAGCGGGGACCAAGAGACCCAGTACTTC. The chain couples TRBV5-1 to TRBJ2-5; 11 positions agree with TRBD2. The CDR3 extends over 14 amino acids. Germline V gene data show CDR1 as SGHRS and CDR2 as YFSETQ. Trimming cost V 7 bases and J 0 bases; bases outside gene matches: 2.

This clonotype has a handful of counts. V is TRBV18 and J is TRBJ2-4, with TRBD1 identical over 7 bases. The CDR3 is made up of 15 amino acids. Germline CDR1 KGHSH, CDR2 LQKENI. The junction had 13 bases not matched to a gene; V was cut back by 6 bases and J by 8 bases. CDR3 sequence (DNA): TGTGCCAGCTCCCCTAAGACAGGGCTTCTAGACATTCAGTACTTC. Translating gives CASSPKTGLLDIQYF.

This clonotype was counted a few times. The chain links TRBV9 to TRBJ2-2; the match to TRBD2 covers 10 bases. This CDR3 comprises 17 residues. With V trimmed by 4 bases and J by 4 bases, 10 bases remained unmatched. In germline, CDR1 is SGDLS, CDR2 YYNGEE. The CDR3 sequence: CASSSHLAGGPTGELFF. The CDR3 nucleotides read TGTGCCAGCAGCTCCCACTTAGCGGGAGGCCCCACCGGGGAGCTGTTTTTT.

A few counts support this clonotype. The chain is built from TRBV6-1 and TRBJ2-1; 16 nucleotides agree with TRBD2. The V segment lost 4 bases and the J segment 7 bases; nucleotides outside the gene matches: 4. CDR1 and CDR2 (germline): MNHNS, SASEGT. The CDR3 runs to 16 residues. CDR3: CASSGQGLAGGNEQFF. CDR3 sequence (DNA): TGTGCCAGCAGTGGCCAGGGACTAGCGGGGGGGAATGAGCAGTTCTTC.